This T cell receptor (beta chain) was obtained from a study of OX40 agonist ivuxolimab in advanced cancers. As for the study in general: Patients were dosed with the agonistic anti-OX40 (CD134) antibody ivuxolimab. Anti-PD-1, anti-PD-L1 or anti-CTLA-4 therapy given earlier was allowed, and roughly 38% had some.

Generated by immunoSEQ multiplex PCR, the TCRdb table keeps only in-frame clones and is missing some. The sample has tens of thousands of clones; 86% are singletons. The germline gives CDR1 SGHRS, CDR2 YFSETQ. This CDR3 has 16 amino acids. V was cut by 0 bases and J by 1 base, with 12 bases left in between. Sampled blood was obtained at baseline, cycle 4 day 1, and cycle 7 day 1. Study-wide findings and caveats: Doses of 0.1 to 3.0 mg/kg were accompanied by clonal expansion of CD4+ and CD8+ blood T cells by week 6.

On this clone itself: Its antigen is still unknown.

The receptor's source is an adult with an advanced solid tumor such as melanoma, head and neck, liver or kidney cancer. This chain links TRBV5-1 with TRBJ2-3, with a tentative D call TRBD2 (6 bases). Here the sequenced sample was CD4+ or CD8+ T cells sorted from blood, taken in a trial of the OX40 agonist ivuxolimab. CDR3 protein: CASSLGSGVRTDTQYF. For the CDR3, the DNA is TGCGCCAGCAGCTTGGGATCGGGGGTGCGCACAGATACGCAGTATTTT.